This T cell receptor beta chain was retrieved from a study of blood T cell repertoires in COVID-19. On the study more broadly: Spain, Italy and the United States supplied samples that represented acute and convalescent COVID-19. From T cells, B-cell-depleted T cells, or PBMCs came the material, which was cDNA or gDNA.

Per the study methods: Nucleated cell counts were estimated from reference gene primer amplification. Profiling relied on immunoSEQ multiplex PCR, and the TCRdb table lists in-frame clones only, not all of them. That table is the source of V, J and clone size, and D and trimming were worked out from the DNA. This repertoire shows around 190,000 clones, roughly 76% found once; its top ten account for roughly 8.6%. With 4 bases removed from V and 5 bases from J, the gap between germline ends came to 5 bases. Germline V gene sequence: CDR1 KGHDR, CDR2 SFDVKD. There are 12 residues in the CDR3. Material for sequencing was peripheral blood. The clonotype originates from a woman aged 45-65 years with active or convalescent COVID-19. V is TRBV24-1 and J is TRBJ1-5, with D uncertain. The CDR3 loop reads CATSDPDQPQHF. The CDR3 coding sequence is TGTGCCACCAGTGACCCTGATCAGCCCCAGCATTTT.